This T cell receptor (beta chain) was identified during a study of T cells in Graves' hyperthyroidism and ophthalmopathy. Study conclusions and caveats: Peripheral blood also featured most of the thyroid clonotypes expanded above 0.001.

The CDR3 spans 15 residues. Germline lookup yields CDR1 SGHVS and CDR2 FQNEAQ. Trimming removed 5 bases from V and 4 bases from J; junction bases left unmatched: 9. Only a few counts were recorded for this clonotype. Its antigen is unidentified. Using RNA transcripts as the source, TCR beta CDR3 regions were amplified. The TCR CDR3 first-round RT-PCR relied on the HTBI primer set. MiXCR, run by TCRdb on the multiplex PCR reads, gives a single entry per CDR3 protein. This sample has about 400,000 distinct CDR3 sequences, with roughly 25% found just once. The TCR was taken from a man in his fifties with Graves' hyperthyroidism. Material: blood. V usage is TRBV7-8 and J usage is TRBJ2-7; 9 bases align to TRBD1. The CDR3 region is CASSEQTGGMYEQYF. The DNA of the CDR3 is TGTGCCAGCAGCGAACAGACAGGGGGTATGTACGAGCAGTACTTC.